This TCR beta chain was profiled in a study of cytomegalovirus exposure and HLA in healthy donors. Note on this clone: Antigen specificity is unknown.

Germline V gives CDR1 SGHVS, CDR2 FQNEAQ. The CDR3 loop spans 16 amino acids. V lost 0 bases and J 1 base, leaving 12 bases between the germline ends. Overall study findings and caveats: Several of the most significant clusters were apparently associated with common viral pathogens in a later analysis. Sequencing probably produced one cluster of sequence variants that were highly shared. The authors later linked a missense DCLRE1C variant to TCR beta V- and J-gene trimming.

Amplification used 60 Vbeta primers and 13 Jbeta primers. Authors' analysis steps: Unique TCR beta chains numbered around 80 million in a later analysis, with about 9.9 million shared. TCRdb's table, derived via immunoSEQ multiplex PCR, lists solely in-frame clones and lacks some. V, J and clone size are taken as reported in that table, and D and trimming were inferred from the DNA itself. The profile covers around 84,000 clones, with 60% to 80% appearing a single time and around 3.4% taken by the ten largest. The chain couples TRBV7-8 to TRBJ1-1; tentative D call: TRBD1 (6 bases). This sequence was found in a man aged 50 to 59 in good health and CMV-seronegative. The sequenced sample consisted of PBMCs. The chain's CDR3 is CASSLAQGNRNTEAFF. The CDR3 coding sequence is TGTGCCAGCAGCTTAGCGCAGGGGAACAGGAACACTGAAGCTTTCTTT.